This T cell receptor (beta chain) was retrieved from a study of T cell repertoires in cytomegalovirus infection. Study-wide background: TCR beta signatures that were public indicated CMV infection and matching HLA type. Whole-study results and caveats: Cumulative frequency (of public TCR beta family members) identified carriers of CMV plus the relevant HLA. Dominant in the ex vivo response were TCR beta clonotypes restricted by HLA-C and specific for CMV.

This clonotype was seen a few times. Its antigen remains unknown. TCRdb re-derived calls from the reads in MiXCR, one entry per CDR3 protein. Here the sample spans about 78,000 distinct CDR3 sequences, around 40% being singletons. Per germline, CDR1 ENHRY and CDR2 SYGVKD. The CDR3 extends over 16 amino acids. V lost 6 bases, J lost 4 bases, and 20 bases lay in between. The TCR was taken from a human donor in good health (CMV status not recorded). Some clones in this sample may be carry-over from other donors' samples. V and J are TRBV10-3 and TRBJ2-3, with D possibly matching TRBD2 (5 bases). This material consisted of CD8+ T cells from cultured PBMCs, taken from culture after CMV antigen stimulation. The CDR3 spells CAISPTGRFTADTQYF. The CDR3 DNA is TGTGCCATCAGCCCTACGGGGAGATTTACGGCAGATACGCAGTATTTT.